The 17 T cell receptor beta chains reported below all come from one sample, sequenced in a study of long-term antiretroviral therapy in people with HIV. Sequencing relied on immunoSEQ assay v3.0, run at survey level. This table comes from immunoSEQ multiplex PCR, and its TCRdb copy is limited to in-frame clones, with some not included. The data show 25,000 to 35,000 clones, approximately 88% seen once. The sample here was unsorted PBMCs, taken 2.7 to 2.9 years after starting antiretroviral therapy. Every receptor here comes from a man aged 30 to 39 with HIV.

CDR3 region: CASSESWGYYGYTF. Written as DNA, the CDR3 is TGTGCCAGCAGTGAATCGTGGGGGTACTATGGCTACACCTTC. The chain uses TRBV6-1 and TRBJ1-2, with a weak D call TRBD1 (5 bases). The CDR3 runs 14 residues. Deletions cut 2 bases from V and 3 bases from J, with 10 bases between. Looked up from germline, CDR1 is MNHNS and CDR2 is SASEGT.

V gene TRBV29-1 combines with J gene TRBJ2-3; D gene unclear. V gave up 6 bases and J gave up 3 bases, with 7 bases separating them. CDR3 size: 11 residues. Germline loops: CDR1 SQVTM, CDR2 ANQGSEA. The DNA for the CDR3 is TGCAGCGTGGACGTTACAGATACGCAGTATTTT. Encoded protein: CSVDVTDTQYF.

The J gene is TRBJ1-1, the V gene TRBV19; D unclear. V lost 3 bases and J lost 13, with 18 bases in between. Germline loops: CDR1 LNHDA, CDR2 SQIVND (reference sequence). CDR3 length equals 13 residues. This CDR3 is CASSIPPGGSLFF. DNA for the CDR3: TGTGCCAGTAGTATCCCTCCAGGAGGAAGTCTTTTCTTT.

V and J are TRBV5-1 and TRBJ1-1, with a weak D call TRBD1 (6 bases). This CDR3 comprises 13 residues. V was trimmed by 5 bases and J by 3 bases, leaving 11 bases between them. Per the germline V gene, CDR1 is SGHRS and CDR2 is YFSETQ. This chain's CDR3 is CASRWGADTEAFF. CDR3 bases: TGCGCCAGCAGGTGGGGGGCTGACACTGAAGCTTTCTTT.

This sequence joins TRBV6-5 and TRBJ2-7, with 7 positions matching TRBD2. The germline V gene encodes CDR1 MNHEY and CDR2 SVGAGI. The CDR3 runs 15 residues. After removal of 0 bases from V and 5 bases from J, the junction contained 7 bases not matched to a gene. CDR3 nucleotide sequence: TGTGCCAGCAGTTACTCGAATCGGGGAGGGGACGAGCAGTACTTC. Amino acid sequence: CASSYSNRGGDEQYF.

This clone has more than one count but fewer than ten. The chain couples TRBV4-1 to TRBJ2-7, with 12 bases aligning to TRBD2. CDR3 length: 15 residues. Germline V gene sequence: CDR1 MGHRA, CDR2 YSYEKL. V gave up 2 bases and J gave up 3 bases; unmatched junction bases: 2. The CDR3 reads CASSQRTSGNYEQYF. CDR3 nucleotide sequence: TGCGCCAGCAGCCAAAGGACTAGCGGGAACTACGAGCAGTACTTC.

This sequence joins TRBV28 and TRBJ1-6; no definite D call. The CDR3 totals 11 residues. Germline lookup yields CDR1 MDHEN and CDR2 SYDVKM. The ends were cut back, 6 bases at V and 7 bases at J, with 4 bases in the middle. CDR3 amino acids: CASSQNSPLHF. Here the CDR3 DNA reads TGTGCCAGCAGCCAGAATTCACCCCTCCACTTT.

The chain has TRBV30 and TRBJ2-1; the match to TRBD2 covers 13 bases. The germline V gene has CDR1 GTSNPN and CDR2 SVGIG (reference sequence). The CDR3 is 16 amino acids. J gave up 8 bases and V 2 bases, and 9 bases lay outside the gene matches. As DNA, the CDR3 is TGTGCCTGGAGTTTAAGAACTAGCGGGGGGGCATATGAGCAGTTCTTC. It codes for CAWSLRTSGGAYEQFF.

The V and J genes are TRBV7-2 and TRBJ2-7, with D perhaps matching TRBD1 (5 bases). The CDR3 length is 15 residues. Per germline, CDR1 SGHTA and CDR2 FQGNSA. Trimming pared 1 base from V and 3 bases from J, leaving 13 bases between. CDR3 nucleotide sequence: TGTGCCAGCAGCTTAGGGTCTAGGGGAATCTACGAGCAGTACTTC. It encodes CASSLGSRGIYEQYF.

This chain connects TRBV2 to TRBJ2-7, with TRBD1 matching 11 bases. Looked up from germline, CDR1 is SNHLY and CDR2 is FYNNEI. This CDR3 has 15 amino acids. J gave up 3 bases and V 6 bases, and 7 bases lay outside the gene matches. This CDR3 reads CASRDRGRLSYEQYF. CDR3 coding DNA: TGTGCCAGCAGGGACAGGGGGCGATTAAGCTACGAGCAGTACTTC.

The sample holds a few counts of this clone. The V and J genes are TRBV5-1 and TRBJ1-6; 9 bases line up with TRBD1. The CDR3 totals 15 residues. Germline loops: CDR1 SGHRS, CDR2 YFSETQ. The junction had 4 bases not matched to a gene; V was cut back by 4 bases and J by 5 bases. DNA for the CDR3: TGCGCCAGCAGCCCCCGGACAGGGGATAATTCACCCCTCCACTTT. Residues: CASSPRTGDNSPLHF.

This clone has only one observation. The V gene is TRBV4-3, the J gene TRBJ2-1; 11 bases are a match to TRBD2. The CDR3 loop spans 16 amino acids. Germline-derived CDR1 and CDR2 are LGHNA and YSLEER. Trimming removed 0 bases from V and 9 bases from J; junction bases left unmatched: 7. The CDR3 spells CASSQDKVAGGSEQFF. The CDR3 bases are TGCGCCAGCAGCCAAGATAAGGTAGCGGGAGGGAGTGAGCAGTTCTTC.

A remark on this clone: An end of the junction does not agree with germline; a read error may underlie this. The chain has TRBV11-2 and TRBJ2-3; 9 bases are shared with TRBD1. Germline values: CDR1 SGHAT, CDR2 FQNNGV. CDR3 length: 13 amino acids. The CDR3 reads CASGLDRGDTQYF. The CDR3 DNA sequence: TGTGCCAGCGGCTTGGACAGGGGAGATACGCAGTATTTT. The full variable domain, in which reference TRBV11-2 and TRBJ2-3 provide the parts outside the CDR3, is EAGVAQSPRYKIIEKRQSVAFWCNPISGHATLYWYQQILGQGPKLLIQFQNNGVVDDSQLPKDRFSAERLKGVDSTLKIQPAKLEDSAVYLCASGLDRGDTQYFGPGTRLTVL.

The chain has TRBV5-4 and TRBJ1-2; D may be TRBD1 (5 bases). The CDR3 consists of 17 residues. Between the trimmed V and J ends, which lost 4 bases and 2 bases, there was a span of 21 bases. The V gene's germline CDR1 is SGHNT and CDR2 YYREEE (reference sequence). In DNA, the CDR3 is TGTGCCAGCAGCGCCGGGGCAGGGAATCATCAGAACTATGGCTACACCTTC. Protein product: CASSAGAGNHQNYGYTF.

This chain links TRBV5-5 with TRBJ1-1; D uncertain. The CDR3 runs to 16 residues. Trimming took 4 bases from V and 0 from J, leaving 16 bases between them. The germline V gene has CDR1 SGHKS and CDR2 YYEKEE (reference sequence). The CDR3: CASSQREVGMNTEAFF. The DNA of the CDR3 is TGTGCCAGCAGCCAGAGGGAGGTGGGCATGAACACTGAAGCTTTCTTT.

The chain recombines TRBV4-3 with TRBJ2-2; D is ambiguous. CDR1 is LGHNA and CDR2 is YSLEER in the germline V gene. Trimming pared 3 bases from V and 3 bases from J, leaving 5 bases between. The CDR3 runs to 13 residues. The CDR3 is CASSHPHTGELFF. CDR3 bases: TGCGCCAGCAGCCACCCCCACACCGGGGAGCTGTTTTTT.

J is TRBJ1-2 and V is TRBV6-5; D might be TRBD1 (5 bases). Trimming took off 6 bases at V and 6 bases at J, with 20 bases between the two ends. The CDR3 contains 15 residues. Germline CDR1 and CDR2: MNHEY and SVGAGI. The CDR3 loop reads CASSQAAVKGDGYTF. CDR3 bases: TGTGCCAGCAGCCAGGCGGCAGTTAAAGGGGATGGCTACACCTTC.